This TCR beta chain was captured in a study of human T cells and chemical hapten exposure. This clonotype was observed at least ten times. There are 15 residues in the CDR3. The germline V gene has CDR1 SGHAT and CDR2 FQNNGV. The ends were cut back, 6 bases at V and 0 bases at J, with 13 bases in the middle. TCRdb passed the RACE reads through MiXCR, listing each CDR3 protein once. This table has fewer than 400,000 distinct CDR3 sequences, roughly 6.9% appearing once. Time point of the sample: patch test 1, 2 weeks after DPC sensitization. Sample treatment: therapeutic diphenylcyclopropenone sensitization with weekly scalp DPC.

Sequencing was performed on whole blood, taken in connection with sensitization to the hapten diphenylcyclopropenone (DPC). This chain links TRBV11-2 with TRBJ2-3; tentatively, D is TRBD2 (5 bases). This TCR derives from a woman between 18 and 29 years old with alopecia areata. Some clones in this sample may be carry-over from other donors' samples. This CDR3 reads CASSLDGVSTDTQYF. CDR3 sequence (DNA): TGTGCCAGCAGTCTCGACGGGGTGAGCACAGATACGCAGTATTTT.